The source of this TCR beta chain is a study of tumor-infiltrating lymphocytes in localized non-small cell lung cancer. Study background: Patients included smokers and never-smokers with various histologies, some sampled after neoadjuvant chemotherapy. Tumor tissue and non-adjacent uninvolved lung came from each patient. Study findings and constraints: Available tissue quantity limited TCR sequencing to a patient subset. T-cell fraction did not differ between immunotypes IM1 and IM2.

Germline V gene lookup returns CDR1 SEHNR and CDR2 FQNEAQ (reference sequence). The CDR3 totals 14 residues. The V end was cut by 3 bases, the J end by 4 bases, with 10 bases between. Assay used: immunoSEQ multiplex PCR; TCRdb lists only in-frame clones, some missing. The sample comprises 9,500 to 13,000 clones, about 76% of which are singletons, and 19% rests with the top ten. Note on this clone: Its antigen remains unidentified.

The sequenced sample consisted of uninvolved lung tissue not adjacent to the tumor. V gene TRBV7-9 combines with J gene TRBJ2-1; no definite D call. The receptor's source is a human donor with non-small cell lung cancer. The CDR3 DNA sequence: TGTGCCAGCAGCTTTGTGACGGAATACAATGAGCAGTTCTTC. Amino acid sequence: CASSFVTEYNEQFF.